The 30 T cell receptor beta chains below all came from one sample that was sequenced in a study of Graves' ophthalmopathy and Graves' hyperthyroidism. RNA transcripts were the source from which TCR beta CDR3 regions were amplified. An initial RT-PCR round employing HTBI primers preceded a second-round multiplex PCR. TCRdb ran MiXCR on the multiplex PCR reads and lists one entry per CDR3 protein. The table lists about 480,000 distinct CDR3 sequences, around 15% of them singletons. The sequenced sample was blood. These receptors were obtained from a woman in her 30s with Graves' ophthalmopathy.

This clonotype occurred once. This chain connects TRBV6-1 to TRBJ1-2, with D uncertain. The V end was cut by 8 bases, the J end by 5 bases, with 18 bases between. The CDR3 loop spans 14 amino acids. Germline assignment: CDR1 MNHNS and CDR2 SASEGT. The CDR3 region has the DNA TGTGCCAGCGCGGAGGTACATGGCACTTATGGCTACACCTTC. Translation gives CASAEVHGTYGYTF.

This clonotype was picked up a small number of times. V usage is TRBV12-3 or TRBV12-4 and J usage is TRBJ1-3; D is uncertain. The CDR3 sequence is 14 residues long. V lost 2 bases, J lost 2 bases, and 7 bases lay in between. CDR3 protein: CASSLMVAGNTIYF. CDR3 sequence (DNA): TGTGCCAGCAGTTTAATGGTGGCTGGAAACACCATATATTTT.

The CDR3 coding sequence is TGTGCCAGCAGCCCTGCGGGACAGGGTGCCCTAGGGGCCCAGTACTTC. Translation gives CASSPAGQGALGAQYF. The chain employs TRBV12-3 or TRBV12-4 and TRBJ2-5; 9 nucleotides match TRBD1. The CDR3 sequence is 16 residues long. J lost 9 bases, V lost 6 bases, and 17 bases had no gene match.

This clonotype was seen repeatedly, ten times or more. The CDR3 DNA is TGTGCCACCCAGGGTACAGGGGGTACCGGGGAGCTGTTTTTT. Its translation is CATQGTGGTGELFF. The chain employs TRBV19 and TRBJ2-2; 8 bases line up with TRBD1. Germline CDR1 is LNHDA and CDR2 is SQIVND (reference sequence). With V trimmed by 10 bases and J by 5 bases, 9 bases remained unmatched. The CDR3 has 14 residues.

This clonotype was recorded once. A much larger clone differs by one base, so this may be a read error. This rearrangement joins TRBV10-3 to TRBJ2-5; 7 bases line up with TRBD1. The J segment lost 5 bases and the V segment lost 8 bases, leaving 11 bases of the junction unmatched. Germline V gene sequence: CDR1 ENHRY, CDR2 SYGVKD. The CDR3 is made up of 14 amino acids. CDR3 nucleotides: TGTGCCATCGGGGAACAGGGGAAAACGGAGACCCAGTACTTC. As protein: CAIGEQGKTETQYF.

This clonotype came up many times. The chain combines TRBV28 with TRBJ1-5, with D unresolved. CDR3 length: 16 amino acids. In germline, CDR1 is MDHEN, CDR2 SYDVKM. V was cut by 2 bases and J by 4 bases, with 15 bases left in between. CDR3 residues: CASSLLGGGMNQPQHF. Here the CDR3 DNA reads TGTGCCAGCAGTTTACTTGGAGGTGGGATGAATCAGCCCCAGCATTTT.

This clonotype appeared many times. V is TRBV18 and J is TRBJ2-7, with no clear D. This CDR3 is built from 14 residues. The V gene lost 3 bases and the J gene lost 3 bases, with 12 bases spanning the gap. In germline, CDR1 is KGHSH, CDR2 LQKENI. The CDR3 is CASSPVGWNYEQYF. The CDR3 DNA sequence: TGTGCCAGCTCACCGGTGGGCTGGAACTACGAGCAGTACTTC.

This clonotype was observed at least ten times. The chain carries TRBV7-8 and TRBJ1-1; 8 bases are a match to TRBD1. The CDR3 consists of 15 residues. The V gene end was trimmed by 5 bases and the J gene end by 4 bases; junction bases not matched to a gene: 9. From germline, CDR1 is SGHVS and CDR2 FQNEAQ. In DNA, the CDR3 is TGTGCCAGCAGCCAGTACAGGGGGAGGCTCACTGAAGCTTTCTTT. It specifies CASSQYRGRLTEAFF.

Many counts were recorded for this clonotype. The rearrangement links TRBV6-5 to TRBJ1-3; D gene unclear. CDR3 size: 15 residues. V was pared by 4 bases and J by 0 bases, with 10 bases between. Germline V gene data show CDR1 as MNHEY and CDR2 as SVGAGI. The CDR3 is CASSSTTLSGNTIYF. The CDR3 coding sequence is TGTGCCAGCAGTTCGACCACCCTCTCTGGAAACACCATATATTTT.

Notes on this clonotype: A much larger clone is a single base away; this may be a read error. J is TRBJ1-6 and V is TRBV28; D remains unclear. The CDR3 totals 14 residues. CDR1 MDHEN and CDR2 SYDVKM come from the germline V gene. The CDR3 DNA follows: TGTGCCATCAGTTCGGAAGGCGAGAATTCACCCCTCCACTTT. This sequence encodes CAISSEGENSPLHF.

This clonotype was found a few times. The chain recombines TRBV9 with TRBJ1-2, with a possible D match to TRBD1 (6 bases). CDR3 length: 15 amino acids. V gave up 3 bases and J gave up 4 bases, with 16 bases separating them. Germline CDR1 and CDR2: SGDLS and YYNGEE. As DNA, the CDR3 is TGTGCCAGCAGCGCCCTCGGACAGACTGTCTATGGCTACACCTTC. Its protein is CASSALGQTVYGYTF.

The chain employs TRBV28 and TRBJ1-6; D unclear. Deletions cut 4 bases from V and 10 bases from J, with 14 bases between. Germline V gene sequence: CDR1 MDHEN, CDR2 SYDVKM. CDR3 size: 14 residues. The CDR3 DNA follows: TGTGCCAGCAGTTCCGGCGGGGTTTGGTCACCCCTCCACTTT. Its translation is CASSSGGVWSPLHF.

This clonotype was found many times. One base away lies a much larger clone, so this may be a sequencing read error. The rearrangement joins TRBV12-3 or TRBV12-4 to TRBJ2-5, with D possibly matching TRBD1 (6 bases). CDR3 length equals 16 residues. In DNA, the CDR3 is TGTGCCAGCAGTTTACCCCCGGGACACGGAGAAGAGACCAAGTACTTC. It specifies CASSLPPGHGEETKYF.

This clonotype occurred many times. The chain uses TRBV11-3 and TRBJ2-2; maybe TRBD1 (5 bases). The length of the CDR3 is 15 residues. V was trimmed by 4 bases and J by 3 bases, leaving 12 bases between them. Germline V gene data show CDR1 as SGHNT and CDR2 as YENEEA. This chain's CDR3 is CASSSPGHYTGELFF. CDR3 DNA: TGTGCCAGCAGCTCCCCAGGACATTACACCGGGGAGCTGTTTTTT. Based on the CDR3 plus reference TRBV11-3 and TRBJ2-2, the full variable domain is EAGVVQSPRYKIIEKKQPVAFWCNPISGHNTLYWYLQNLGQGPELLIRYENEEAVDDSQLPKDRFSAERLKGVDSTLKIQPAELGDSAVYLCASSSPGHYTGELFFGEGSRLTVL.

This clonotype was seen at least ten times. J is TRBJ2-2 and V is TRBV28; D is unclear. Germline assignment: CDR1 MDHEN and CDR2 SYDVKM. The CDR3 runs to 14 residues. V was cut by 4 bases and J by 6 bases, with 12 bases left in between. As DNA, the CDR3 is TGTGCCAGCAGTTGGGCTCGGACGGCCGGGGAGCTGTTTTTT. Amino acid sequence: CASSWARTAGELFF.

This clonotype was detected ten times or more. J is TRBJ1-1 and V is TRBV27; unclear D gene. CDR3 size: 16 residues. V lost 0 bases and J 1 base, leaving 12 bases between the germline ends. The germline gives CDR1 MNHEY, CDR2 SMNVEV (reference sequence). The CDR3 nucleotides are TGTGCCAGCAGTTTATCAACGTCGGCGAGGAACACTGAAGCTTTCTTT. Protein sequence: CASSLSTSARNTEAFF.

This clonotype showed up many times. The V call is TRBV6-2 or TRBV6-3, the J call TRBJ1-5; 11 nucleotides agree with TRBD1. Germline V gene lookup returns CDR1 MNHEY and CDR2 SVGEGT. V shed 6 bases, J shed 2 bases, and the junction held 15 bases outside the gene matches. The CDR3 has 19 residues. The CDR3 protein is CASSHSRDRGTLRNQPQHF. In nucleotides, the CDR3 is TGTGCCAGCAGCCACTCCCGGGACAGGGGGACCCTTCGCAATCAGCCCCAGCATTTT.

The chain couples TRBV28 to TRBJ1-1; 7 nucleotides agree with TRBD1. Looked up from germline, CDR1 is MDHEN and CDR2 is SYDVKM. The CDR3 runs to 17 residues. The V and J ends lost 1 base and 3 bases, in that order; junction bases with no gene match: 11. CDR3: CASSLFGQGGLDTEAFF. In DNA, the CDR3 is TGTGCCAGCAGTTTATTTGGGCAGGGGGGGCTGGACACTGAAGCTTTCTTT.

This clonotype was seen at least ten times. This chain joins TRBV10-1 and TRBJ2-5; D tentatively reads TRBD1 or TRBD2 (5 bases each). The CDR3 is made up of 14 amino acids. V lost 9 bases to trimming and J lost 3 bases, with 17 bases between them. The germline V gene has CDR1 WNHNN and CDR2 SYGVQD (reference sequence). The CDR3 here is CASQRRRGEETQYF. The CDR3 DNA reads as TGCGCCAGTCAAAGACGGAGAGGGGAAGAGACCCAGTACTTC.

This clonotype was seen repeatedly, ten times or more. CDR3 bases: TGTGCCAGCAGCACTACCTCGGACGGCCCGGGGTCTGGGGCCAACGTCCTGACTTTC. This codes for CASSTTSDGPGSGANVLTF. This chain links TRBV11-2 with TRBJ2-6; tentatively, D is TRBD2 (5 bases). The CDR3 length is 19 residues. The germline V gene encodes CDR1 SGHAT and CDR2 FQNNGV. Between the trimmed V and J ends, which lost 5 bases and 1 base, there was a span of 21 bases.

This clonotype was picked up many times. This CDR3 is CATQIGKNQPQHF. The CDR3 DNA sequence: TGTGCCACCCAAATAGGCAAAAATCAGCCCCAGCATTTT. The chain couples TRBV6-1 to TRBJ1-5; D unclear. Trimming removed 10 bases at V and 4 bases at J, with 14 bases between. Germline V gene lookup returns CDR1 MNHNS and CDR2 SASEGT. The CDR3 has 13 residues.

V and J are TRBV5-1 and TRBJ2-5; D not certain. V was cut by 2 bases and J by 1 base, with 12 bases left in between. Germline V gives CDR1 SGHRS, CDR2 YFSETQ. The CDR3 runs 15 residues. Here the CDR3 DNA reads TGCGCCAGCAGCTTCTACGGTCAGCCCCAAGAGACCCAGTACTTC. Its protein product is CASSFYGQPQETQYF.

This clonotype was observed a few times. The V call is TRBV12-3 or TRBV12-4, the J call TRBJ2-7, with D possibly being TRBD2 (6 bases). Trimming shortened V by 3 bases and J by 1 base, and 13 bases separated the two germline ends. The CDR3 is 15 amino acids. The CDR3: CASSLEAGGSYEQYF. The DNA for the CDR3 is TGTGCCAGCAGTTTGGAAGCGGGTGGTTCCTACGAGCAGTACTTC.

This clonotype was picked up many times. The J gene is TRBJ2-2, the V gene TRBV28, with 7 bases aligning to TRBD2. V lost 10 bases and J lost 7; bases outside the gene matches: 15. Germline CDR1 and CDR2: MDHEN and SYDVKM. There are 15 residues in the CDR3. This chain's CDR3 is CATDDGGGRGGELFF. CDR3 bases: TGTGCCACGGACGATGGGGGGGGACGTGGCGGGGAGCTGTTTTTT.

This clonotype has a count of ten or more. The chain links TRBV6-5 to TRBJ2-2; no clear D. This CDR3 comprises 11 residues. V was trimmed by 5 bases and J by 5 bases, leaving 3 bases between them. The V gene's germline CDR1 is MNHEY and CDR2 SVGAGI. CDR3 in amino acids: CASSRTGELFF. CDR3 bases: TGTGCCAGCAGTCGGACCGGGGAGCTGTTTTTT.

This clonotype was observed many times. The rearrangement links TRBV6-2 or TRBV6-3 to TRBJ2-6, with TRBD2 as a possible D gene (6 bases). The CDR3 loop spans 18 amino acids. V was cut by 2 bases and J by 0 bases, with 14 bases left in between. Germline CDR1 MNHEY, CDR2 SVGEGT. CDR3 residues: CASSYDAWGVSGANVLTF. The CDR3 DNA reads TGTGCCAGCAGTTACGATGCATGGGGGGTCTCTGGGGCCAACGTCCTGACTTTC.

In its sample, this clonotype was seen many times. The genes are TRBV6-5 and TRBJ2-5; TRBD2 is a possible D gene (7 bases). V lost 3 bases and J lost 5, with 13 bases in between. The CDR3 is 14 amino acids. In germline, CDR1 is MNHEY, CDR2 SVGAGI. This chain's CDR3 is CASSYTGGLETQYF. As DNA, the CDR3 is TGTGCCAGCAGTTATACCGGGGGGCTGGAGACCCAGTACTTC.

This clonotype was seen only a few times. One end of the junction is discordant with germline, which a read error may explain. V gene TRBV20-1 combines with J gene TRBJ2-4; D unresolved. The CDR3 sequence is 12 residues long. Germline-derived CDR1 and CDR2 are DFQATT and SNEGSKA (reference sequence). The CDR3 reads CSARDRNRVLDF. The CDR3 region has the DNA TGCAGTGCTAGAGATCGAAATCGGGTTCTAGACTTC.

As concerns this clonotype: A much more abundant neighbour one base away suggests this may be a read error. V usage is TRBV28 and J usage is TRBJ2-2; 8 bases fit TRBD2. V shed 5 bases and J 7 bases; nucleotides not matched to a gene: 12. The V gene's germline CDR1 is MDHEN and CDR2 SYDVKM. The CDR3 spans 16 residues. CDR3 DNA sequence: TGTGCCAGCAGTACCGGGGGGGCGCTGAGCATCGGGGAGCTGTTTTTT. Protein product: CASSTGGALSIGELFF.

At least ten counts were recorded for this clonotype. This rearrangement joins TRBV7-9 to TRBJ1-5, with 7 bases fitting TRBD1. CDR1 is SEHNR and CDR2 is FQNEAQ in the germline V gene (reference sequence). This CDR3 comprises 14 residues. V lost 5 bases and J lost 0; bases outside the gene matches: 1. CDR3 nucleotide sequence: TGTGCCAGCAGCGGACAGGATAGCAATCAGCCCCAGCATTTT. Translating it yields CASSGQDSNQPQHF. The full variable domain, with the rest looked up from reference TRBV7-9 and TRBJ1-5, is DTGVSQNPRHKITKRGQNVTFRCDPISEHNRLYWYRQTLGQGPEFLTYFQNEAQLEKSRLLSDRFSAERPKGSFSTLEIQRTEQGDSAMYLCASSGQDSNQPQHFGDGTRLSIL.